This T cell receptor (beta chain) emerged from a study of blood T cell repertoires in COVID-19. Study-level background: Sites across the United States, Italy and Spain contributed samples from acute and convalescent COVID-19. Sample material is recorded as cDNA or gDNA derived from T cells, B-cell-depleted T cells, or PBMCs.

Original analysis: The assay estimated nucleated cells by amplifying reference gene primers. Sequencing was performed with immunoSEQ multiplex PCR; in TCRdb, only in-frame clones are kept and a portion is missing. V and J calls plus clone size are reproduced from that table; the DNA served to infer D and trimming. Found here are around 37,000 clones, around four fifths of them singletons; the top ten hold 4.8%. In germline, CDR1 is SGHRS, CDR2 YFSETQ. V dropped 0 bases and J dropped 4; count of bases not matched to a gene: 10. The CDR3 covers 17 residues. The V gene is TRBV5-1, the J gene TRBJ1-2; TRBD1 aligns across 9 bases. This sequence was found in a man aged 50-60 years with active COVID-19. Material: peripheral blood. The chain's CDR3 is CASSLAVGQGGLYGYTF. The CDR3 DNA reads as TGCGCCAGCAGCTTGGCGGTGGGACAGGGAGGGCTCTATGGCTACACCTTC.